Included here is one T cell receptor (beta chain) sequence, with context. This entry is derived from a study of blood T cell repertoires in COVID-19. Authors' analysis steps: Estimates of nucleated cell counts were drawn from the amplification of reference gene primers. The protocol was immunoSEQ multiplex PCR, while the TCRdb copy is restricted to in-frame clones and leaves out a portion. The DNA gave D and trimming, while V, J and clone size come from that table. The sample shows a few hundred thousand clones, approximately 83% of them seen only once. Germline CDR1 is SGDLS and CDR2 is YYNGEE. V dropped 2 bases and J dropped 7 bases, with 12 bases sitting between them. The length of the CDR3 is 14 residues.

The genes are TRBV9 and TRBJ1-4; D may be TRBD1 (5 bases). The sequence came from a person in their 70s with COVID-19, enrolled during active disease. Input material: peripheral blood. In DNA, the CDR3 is TGTGCCAGCAGCGTGGGGGGAAGGAGTGAAAAACTGTTTTTT. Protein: CASSVGGRSEKLFF.